The rows below give T cell receptor beta chains drawn from one sample of a study of T cells in Graves' hyperthyroidism and ophthalmopathy. In TCRdb, the multiplex PCR reads were re-called with MiXCR into one record per CDR3 protein. The data contain about 570,000 distinct CDR3 sequences, around 45% of them singletons. Sequencing was performed on peripheral blood or thyroid tissue (not recorded which). All receptors derive from an adult woman with Graves' disease, either hyperthyroidism or ophthalmopathy (not recorded which). CDR3s include the opening cysteine and the closing phenylalanine or tryptophan. D genes are given only for firm matches. Where a row states a size, it is once, few, many or the class of an expanded clone; other rows omit it.

J gene	D gene	clone size	CDR3 length	V gene	CDR3 DNA	CDR3 protein
TRBJ2-7	TRBD1	many	17	TRBV2	TGTGCCAGCAGTGAACGTGCCCCGGGACAGGGGTCCTACGAGCAGTACTTC	CASSERAPGQGSYEQYF
TRBJ1-2	NA	few	14	TRBV5-1	TGCGCCAGCAGCTTCGACAGCGCAACGTATGGCTACACCTTC	CASSFDSATYGYTF
TRBJ1-6	NA	many	16	TRBV6-5	TGTGCCAGCAGTTATTATAGGGGCGCTTGGAATTCACCCCTCCACTTT	CASSYYRGAWNSPLHF
TRBJ1-5	TRBD1	few	15	TRBV28	TGTGCCAGCAGAACCGGGACAGGGAGTTACAAGCCCCAGCATTTT	CASRTGTGSYKPQHF
TRBJ1-3	NA	many	15	TRBV7-8	TGTGCCAGCAGCTTATGGGTGGGAGAAGGAAACACCATATATTTT	CASSLWVGEGNTIYF
TRBJ1-1	NA	NA	11	TRBV7-8	TGTGCCAGCAGCTTAGTTTGGGTAGCTTTCTTT	CASSLVWVAFF
TRBJ1-4	NA	NA	15	TRBV18	TGTGCCAGCTCACCCCGGAGGAGGCTAAGCGAAAAACTGTTTTTT	CASSPRRRLSEKLFF
TRBJ1-1	NA	NA	16	TRBV21-1	TGTGCCAGCAGCAACCGGGACAGGGGGCTTTATACTGAAGCTTTCTTT	CASSNRDRGLYTEAFF
TRBJ1-6	NA	NA	13	TRBV5-5	TGTGCCAGCAGCTCCGCCGGGACAACACCCCTCCACTTT	CASSSAGTTPLHF
TRBJ2-7	TRBD2	NA	17	TRBV4-2	TGTGCCAGCAGCCATTTAGGACTAGCGGGACCCTCCTACGAGCAGTACTTC	CASSHLGLAGPSYEQYF
TRBJ1-6	NA	NA	17	TRBV15	TGTGCCACCAGCAGAGTTAATTACAGGCCTTCTTCACCACCCCTCCACTTT	CATSRVNYRPSSPPLHF
TRBJ2-2	TRBD1	NA	16	TRBV12-3/TRBV12-4	TGTGCCAGCAGCACGGGACAGGGTGTTATAACCGGGGAGCTGTTTTTT	CASSTGQGVITGELFF
TRBJ2-7	NA	once	15	TRBV7-9	TGTGCCAGCAGCGTTGAAGCAGGGAACTCCTACGAGCAGTACTTC	CASSVEAGNSYEQYF
TRBJ2-7	TRBD2	NA	14	TRBV7-2	TGTGCCAGCAGCCCCATGTCCGGGAGGGACGAGCAGTACTTC	CASSPMSGRDEQYF
TRBJ1-1	NA	NA	13	TRBV29-1	TGCAGCGTTGAGAGACAGAGGAACACTGAAGCTTTCTTT	CSVERQRNTEAFF
TRBJ1-1	TRBD1	NA	14	TRBV5-5	TGTGCCAGCAGCTTGGCGGACAGGTACACTGAAGCTTTCTTT	CASSLADRYTEAFF
TRBJ1-2	NA	NA	14	TRBV13	TGTGCCAGCAGGGCAGGGGCGAGGAGCTATGGCTACACCTTC	CASRAGARSYGYTF
TRBJ2-2	TRBD2	once	16	TRBV10-3	TGTGCCACCAAAACCCGTGGTAGCGGGGACACCGGGGAGCTGTTTTTT	CATKTRGSGDTGELFF